This T cell receptor beta chain stems from a study of OX40 agonist ivuxolimab in advanced cancers. Assay: immunoSEQ multiplex PCR; the TCRdb copy retains only in-frame clones and omits some. The sample yields more than 45,000 clones, roughly 80% seen once. Trimming removed 2 bases at V and 2 bases at J, with 9 bases between. Germline CDR1 and CDR2: SGHRS and YFSETQ. This CDR3 region has 14 residues. This receptor was obtained from an adult with an advanced solid tumor such as melanoma, head and neck, liver or kidney cancer. This sample comprised CD4+ or CD8+ T cells sorted from blood, obtained in a trial of the OX40 agonist ivuxolimab. This chain uses TRBV5-1 with TRBJ2-3, with D uncertain. The DNA of the CDR3 is TGCGCCAGCAGCTTTAACCGATACACAGATACGCAGTATTTT. It codes for CASSFNRYTDTQYF.